The subject of this entry is one T cell receptor (beta chain). Its antigen is not identified. V was cut by 7 bases and J by 5 bases, with 20 bases left in between. The germline gives CDR1 MNHEY, CDR2 SMNVEV (reference sequence). The CDR3 has 15 residues. These data belong to a study of vaccination and CD4 T cells after COVID-19. Cultured CD4+ T cell DNA was sequenced using the Oncomine TCR Beta short-read assay. TCRdb reanalysed the PCR reads using MiXCR and keeps one entry per CDR3 protein. This table holds 13,000 or so distinct CDR3 sequences, approximately 65% found once. Treatment given: roughly 11-day PBMC culture with coronavirus spike peptide pools or control peptides (ViraFEST assay). The authors replaced half the medium with fresh IL-2 medium on days 3 and 7.

The gene calls are TRBV27 and TRBJ1-1; TRBD1 might be the D (6 bases). Specimen: CD4+ T cells from blood, cultured in vitro. The sequence was collected from a human donor who had recovered from COVID-19. The CDR3 here is CASNPSWGARTEAFF. CDR3 bases: TGTGCCAGCAACCCGTCGTGGGGGGCGAGAACTGAAGCTTTCTTT.